Listed below are T cell receptor beta chains from one sample, sequenced in a study of T cell repertoires in ileal Crohn's disease. The method was immunoSEQ multiplex PCR; TCRdb's version includes in-frame clones alone and lacks a portion of them. Of about 3,400 clones in the sample, about nine tenths were seen once. Sequencing was done on a sample of ileal tissue. These TCRs come from an adult with Crohn's disease. The CDR3 runs from the conserved cysteine through the conserved F or W. The order of the fields is CDR3 length, D gene, V gene, J gene, CDR3 DNA, CDR3 protein. D genes are given only for firm matches.

12	-	TRBV6-1	TRBJ2-7	TGTGCCAGCACGGACATCTCCTACGAGCAGTACTTC	CASTDISYEQYF
16	-	TRBV9	TRBJ2-1	TGTGCCAGCAGCGTAGGGCCTCGGAGCTCCTACAATGAGCAGTTCTTC	CASSVGPRSSYNEQFF
12	-	TRBV10-1	TRBJ1-3	TGCGCCAGCAAGAGTTTTGGAAACACCATATATTTT	CASKSFGNTIYF
11	-	TRBV30	TRBJ2-1	TGTGCCTGGGCGGGTAAAAATGAGCAGTTCTTC	CAWAGKNEQFF
13	-	TRBV28	TRBJ1-3	TGTGCCAGCAGTTCGGGGCTTGGAAACACCATATATTTT	CASSSGLGNTIYF
14	TRBD1	TRBV30	TRBJ2-2	TGTGCCTGGAATCGACAGGGGAACACCGGGGAGCTGTTTTTT	CAWNRQGNTGELFF
16	TRBD1	TRBV11-3	TRBJ1-3	TGTGCCAGCAGCCCCCAGGGGGTCGTCTCTGGAAACACCATATATTTT	CASSPQGVVSGNTIYF
13	TRBD1	TRBV11-1	TRBJ1-1	TGTGCCAGCCGTCACAGGGGACGCACTGAAGCTTTCTTT	CASRHRGRTEAFF
15	TRBD1	TRBV5-6	TRBJ2-5	TGTGCCAGCAGCTTGGAAGGGGGCGTAGGGGAGACCCAGTACTTC	CASSLEGGVGETQYF
16	-	TRBV19	TRBJ2-7	TGTGCCAGTAGTACCCCCGGGCGGCAGCTCTCCTACGAGCAGTACTTC	CASSTPGRQLSYEQYF
14	TRBD2	TRBV5-1	TRBJ2-7	TGCGCCAGCAGCCAGACTAGCGGATCCTACGAGCAGTACTTC	CASSQTSGSYEQYF
15	TRBD2	TRBV4-3	TRBJ2-5	TGCGCCAGCAGCCAAGGAGGACTAGCGAGAGAGACCCAGTACTTC	CASSQGGLARETQYF
15	-	TRBV5-3	TRBJ1-1	TGTGCCAGATTACAGAGGCGGGTCATGAACACTGAAGCTTTCTTT	CARLQRRVMNTEAFF
15	-	TRBV5-1	TRBJ1-2	TGCGCCAGCAGCTTGGCTCCGGGACCGAACTATGGCTACACCTTC	CASSLAPGPNYGYTF
14	-	TRBV7-9	TRBJ2-7	TGTGCCAGCAGCGGCGGCGGTATTTCCTACGAGCAGTACTTC	CASSGGGISYEQYF
18	-	TRBV7-9	TRBJ2-1	TGTGCCAGCAGCTTAAGGATGGGGGCCTGGAGTCGGTACAATGAGCAGTTCTTC	CASSLRMGAWSRYNEQFF